This T cell receptor (beta chain) is from a study of T cell responses to AZD1222 COVID-19 vaccine (dated by TCRdb to the early 2020s). Regarding the research as a whole: TCR sequencing covered more than 230 trial participants: 200 to 220 given two doses of AZD1222 and approximately 26 given two doses of MenACWY control vaccine. Trial participants were enrolled by age into subgroups of 18-55, 56-69 and 70-plus years, and 148, 28 and 57 TCR-sequenced participants, respectively, were included in these subgroups.

The CDR3 regions of human TCRbeta chains were analyzed by immunosequencing. The original pipeline was this. Repertoire TCRs were checked for matches against a reference library of SARS-CoV-2-specific TCRs that had been generated using the MIRA antigen-specificity platform. Breadth was defined as the fraction of unique TCRs that were SARS-CoV-2-associated, and depth was defined as the fraction of total T cells that were SARS-CoV-2-associated. Each spike-specific TCR was assigned to its reactive spike region and to a CD4 or CD8 class using the MIRA data. Log10-transformed breadth and depth values were compared by one-way ANOVA with Sidak's multiple comparisons tests. TCRdb's version of the immuneACCESS table is confined to in-frame rearrangements and falls short of the full clone set. An unresolved V gene accounts for under half of the shortfall where checked; the remainder is of unknown origin. V and J calls and clone size are given by that table; D and trimming were obtained from the DNA. Counted in this sample were 75,000 or so clones; approximately 90% of them appeared once. Approximately 30% of the sample comes from the top ten.

The sample's time point, from its label and the paper: about 28 days (+/-7) after the second vaccine dose. AZD1222 recipients whose second dose came at about 4 weeks and those whose second dose came at about 12 weeks were combined into one group, since spike-specific TCR depth and breadth did not differ between the two schedules. Vaccinee samples came from UK trials COV001 and COV002, including a single-blind randomized controlled phase 2/3 trial of AZD1222 (ChAdOx1 nCoV-19) in healthy adults. For TCRbeta chain sequencing, PBMC samples from trial participants were taken at day 0 and at day 28 after the second dose. From V the trimming removes 5 bases and from J it removes 5 bases, while the gene matches leave 8 bases of the junction unaccounted for. Spanning cysteine to phenylalanine, the CDR3 consists of 14 amino acids. Only CDR3 DNA remains: 42 bases, in frame from the first base. CDR1 SEHNR and CDR2 FQNEAQ are derived from the germline V gene (reference sequence).

Points on this clone: No cognate antigen has been identified for it. Within one base of it there is no much larger clone, and no base qualities were kept.

Overall study results and their limits: Reportedly, almost half of the unique spike-specific TCRs recognized epitopes lying outside the regions that are mutated in the B.1.351 and B.1.1.7 variants. Conclusions about previously exposed vaccinees are limited, since just five to seven AZD1222 recipients were seropositive for SARS-CoV-2 at baseline. Because no samples from the day 14 peak response were available, repertoires could be characterized only after the peak T cell response. CD4 TCRs associated with the vaccine covered the entire spike protein, and the dominant responses were in regions 160-218 and 743-854. The 56-69-year group was small, and its depth increase did not reach significance, likely because of low power. Most participants were white British and females outnumbered males, and the authors suggested that clonal diversity may have been underestimated. Spike-specific TCR breadth and depth rose significantly after two AZD1222 doses compared with day 0 and with MenACWY recipients.

Sequencing was performed on peripheral blood, taken 28 days after the second AZD1222 dose. This chain joins TRBV7-9 to TRBJ1-2; 7 bases in the junction line up with TRBD1. The TCR comes from an adult who received the AZD1222 COVID-19 vaccine. The CDR3 region has the sequence CASSETGTNYGYTF. In nucleotide form, the sequence is TGTGCCAGCAGCGAGACAGGGACGAATTATGGCTACACCTTC. This CDR3, with the reference TRBV7-9 and TRBJ1-2 proteins standing in past its ends, gives the full variable domain DTGVSQNPRHKITKRGQNVTFRCDPISEHNRLYWYRQTLGQGPEFLTYFQNEAQLEKSRLLSDRFSAERPKGSFSTLEIQRTEQGDSAMYLCASSETGTNYGYTFGSGTRLTVV.